The 23 T cell receptor beta chains presented below share a single source sample, sequenced in a study of blood T cell repertoires in COVID-19 (dated by TCRdb to about 2020). Libraries came from the immunoSEQ multiplex PCR assay. TCRdb stores this immuneACCESS table with in-frame sequences only. Part of the clones is absent; in the studies checked, under half of the shortfall reflects unresolved V genes, and no reason is known for the rest. Within this sample are some 200,000 clones, with around 90% of them counted one time only. Of the sample, approximately 2.4% falls within the top ten clones. The specimen sequenced was PBMCs or T cells enriched from blood (not recorded which). All receptors derive from a woman in her twenties or thirties who had recovered from COVID-19.

The rearrangement uses TRBV15 and TRBJ1-4; D uncertain. Germline V CDR1 and CDR2: LNHNV, YYDKDF (reference sequence). The V and J ends lost 4 bases and 7 bases respectively, with 10 bases between them. CDR3 length equals 13 residues. The CDR3 DNA reads as TGTGCCACCAGCAATGGGCTCCTTGAAAAACTGTTTTTT. It yields the protein CATSNGLLEKLFF.

The chain uses TRBV7-2 and TRBJ1-1; D remains ambiguous. The CDR3 totals 13 residues. Germline V gene data show CDR1 as SGHTA and CDR2 as FQGNSA. V shed 1 base and J shed 4 bases, with 7 bases lying between them. The CDR3 protein is CASSLVGVTEAFF. Here the CDR3 DNA reads TGTGCCAGCAGCTTAGTCGGGGTCACTGAAGCTTTCTTT.

This CDR3 is CASSKTGTGNTIYF. CDR3 in DNA: TGCGCCAGCAGCAAGACAGGGACTGGAAACACCATATATTTT. The V call is TRBV5-1, the J call TRBJ1-3, with 7 bases that match TRBD1. V lost 4 bases, J lost 2 bases, and 3 bases stayed unmatched. The germline V gene encodes CDR1 SGHRS and CDR2 YFSETQ. The CDR3 sequence is 14 residues long.

The CDR3 bases are TGTGCCAGCAGCCAAGTCTTAAACAGTTTCTCTGGAAACACCATATATTTT. It codes for CASSQVLNSFSGNTIYF. The chain combines TRBV14 with TRBJ1-3; D ambiguous. Germline-derived CDR1 and CDR2 are SGHDN and FVKESK. The CDR3 loop spans 17 amino acids. Trimming removed 1 base from V and 0 bases from J, with 13 bases in between.

This chain links TRBV30 with TRBJ2-7; D is possibly TRBD2 (5 bases). The V gene lost 1 base and the J gene lost 5 bases, with 6 bases spanning the gap. The germline V gene has CDR1 GTSNPN and CDR2 SVGIG (reference sequence). This CDR3 region has 11 residues. DNA of the CDR3: TGTGCCTGGAGTGAGAGGGACGAGCAGTACTTC. It translates to CAWSERDEQYF.

This sequence joins TRBV29-1 and TRBJ2-7; tentatively, D is TRBD2 (7 bases). The CDR3 spans 12 residues. Trimming removed 6 bases from V and 5 bases from J, with 14 bases in between. Germline lookup yields CDR1 SQVTM and CDR2 ANQGSEA. The CDR3 region is CSVRGGANEQYF. CDR3 coding DNA: TGCAGCGTGCGAGGGGGGGCCAACGAGCAGTACTTC.

This chain links TRBV5-4 with TRBJ1-1, with TRBD1 as a possible D gene (6 bases). V was cut by 4 bases and J by 4 bases, with 17 bases left in between. The CDR3 has 15 amino acids. Germline CDR1 SGHNT, CDR2 YYREEE (reference sequence). The CDR3 DNA is TGTGCCAGCAGCCGCCCCCAGGGCAGGGGCACTGAAGCTTTCTTT. It is translated as CASSRPQGRGTEAFF.

The rearrangement uses TRBV4-1 and TRBJ2-7, with TRBD2 matching 13 bases. The CDR3 runs 16 residues. Germline V gene sequence: CDR1 MGHRA, CDR2 YSYEKL. V lost 4 bases and J lost 2; bases outside the gene matches: 5. CDR3 sequence: CASSPTGTSGAYEQYF. The DNA for the CDR3 is TGCGCCAGCAGCCCAACCGGGACTAGCGGGGCCTACGAGCAGTACTTC.

The chain carries TRBV14 and TRBJ1-4, with D unresolved. Trimming cost V 1 base and J 0 bases, with 9 bases left between them. Germline lookup yields CDR1 SGHDN and CDR2 FVKESK. The CDR3 runs to 16 residues. Here the CDR3 DNA reads TGTGCCAGCAGCCAAGTAGTTAGCGCAACTAATGAAAAACTGTTTTTT. Translating gives CASSQVVSATNEKLFF.

About this clone itself: Germline and junction disagree at one end, which may indicate a read error. The chain links TRBV6-6 to TRBJ1-2, with D possibly being TRBD1 (6 bases). In germline, CDR1 is MNHNY, CDR2 SVGAGI (reference sequence). CDR3 length equals 13 residues. The CDR3 loop is CASSPDGTYGYTF. CDR3 nucleotide sequence: TGTGCCAGCAGTCCCGACGGGACATATGGTTACACCTTC.

In this sample, this clone turned up once. V gene TRBV7-2 combines with J gene TRBJ2-7; 9 bases match TRBD2. Germline values: CDR1 SGHTA, CDR2 FQGNSA. V trimming: 5 bases; J trimming: 3 bases; junction bases outside the gene matches: 11. The CDR3 loop spans 16 amino acids. The CDR3 sequence: CASSPQAGGGGYEQYF. As DNA, the CDR3 is TGTGCCAGCAGCCCCCAAGCGGGGGGTGGGGGCTACGAGCAGTACTTC.

V gene TRBV25-1 combines with J gene TRBJ1-2; D call uncertain. Germline V gene sequence: CDR1 MGHDK, CDR2 SYGVNS. V lost 3 bases and J 2 bases, leaving 7 bases between the germline ends. CDR3 length: 13 amino acids. CDR3 bases: TGTGCCAGCAGTGATTACCTAAACTATGGCTACACCTTC. It specifies CASSDYLNYGYTF.

The chain has TRBV18 and TRBJ2-5; the match to TRBD2 covers 9 bases. Germline-derived CDR1 and CDR2 are KGHSH and LQKENI. V lost 3 bases, J lost 4 bases, and 0 bases stayed unmatched. This CDR3 contains 13 residues. The DNA of the CDR3 is TGTGCCAGCTCACCGGGACTAGCAGAGACCCAGTACTTC. This gives the protein CASSPGLAETQYF.

The gene calls are TRBV12-3 or TRBV12-4 and TRBJ2-7; D uncertain. Between the trimmed V and J ends, which lost 4 bases and 3 bases, there was a span of 4 bases. There are 11 residues in the CDR3. The CDR3 protein is CASSSVYEQYF. DNA of the CDR3: TGTGCCAGCAGTTCCGTCTACGAGCAGTACTTC.

The count of this clone is one. As DNA, the CDR3 is TGTGCCAGCAGCCCCACTTTACGAGGCTACGAGCAGTACTTC. This codes for CASSPTLRGYEQYF. V usage is TRBV4-2 and J usage is TRBJ2-7; no clear D. Germline-derived CDR1 and CDR2 are LGHNA and YNFKEQ. Trimming took off 4 bases at V and 3 bases at J, with 13 bases between the two ends. The CDR3 spans 14 residues.

The V and J genes are TRBV12-3 or TRBV12-4 and TRBJ1-4; no clear D. Trimming took 7 bases from V and 5 from J, leaving 11 bases between them. The CDR3 totals 13 residues. The CDR3 DNA reads TGTGCCAGCACCCTCCGGTTAAATGAAAAACTGTTTTTT. Residues: CASTLRLNEKLFF.

The J gene is TRBJ1-1, the V gene TRBV19, with D maybe TRBD1 (6 bases). CDR1 and CDR2 from the germline V gene are LNHDA and SQIVND (reference sequence). This CDR3 has 15 residues. The germline V and J ends were trimmed by 3 bases and 6 bases, with 17 bases remaining between them. Here the CDR3 DNA reads TGTGCCAGTAGTATCAACCGGGGGGCTGGGGCTGAAGCTTTCTTT. Its protein is CASSINRGAGAEAFF.

V is TRBV12-3 or TRBV12-4 and J is TRBJ1-6, with D hard to call. The V end lost 5 bases, the J end lost 7 bases, and 6 bases lay between the germline ends. CDR3 length equals 12 residues. CDR3 loop: CASSGSNSPLHF. The CDR3 DNA reads TGTGCCAGCAGTGGTAGCAATTCACCCCTCCACTTT.

The CDR3 DNA follows: TGTGCCAGCAGCCCGGCCCGGGACAGGGCCACAGATACGCAGTATTTT. This gives the protein CASSPARDRATDTQYF. This chain links TRBV5-4 with TRBJ2-3, with 9 positions matching TRBD1. This CDR3 has 16 amino acids. Trimming at V came to 4 bases and at J to 2 bases, leaving 8 bases not matched to a gene. Germline V gene lookup returns CDR1 SGHNT and CDR2 YYREEE (reference sequence).

The chain carries TRBV27 and TRBJ1-5; D gene uncertain. Looked up from germline, CDR1 is MNHEY and CDR2 is SMNVEV (reference sequence). Trimming took 4 bases from V and 2 from J, leaving 9 bases between them. This CDR3 is built from 14 residues. As DNA, the CDR3 is TGTGCCAGCAGTTCCCCACTGCGCAATCAGCCCCAGCATTTT. This gives the protein CASSSPLRNQPQHF.

J is TRBJ2-3 and V is TRBV28; D ambiguous. This CDR3 spans 12 amino acids. CDR1 and CDR2 from the germline V gene are MDHEN and SYDVKM. V lost 7 bases and J lost 6, with 11 bases in between. This CDR3 is CASTLRSDTQYF. Here the CDR3 DNA reads TGTGCCAGCACCCTCCGTTCGGATACGCAGTATTTT.

This clone was seen just once. This chain links TRBV7-3 with TRBJ2-3; TRBD2 aligns across 13 bases. CDR3 length: 15 amino acids. Unmatched junction bases numbered 3, after V lost 4 bases and J lost 5 bases. Germline values: CDR1 SGHTA, CDR2 FQGTGA. CDR3 sequence: CASSWTSGSVDTQYF. DNA of the CDR3: TGTGCCAGCAGCTGGACTAGCGGGAGTGTAGATACGCAGTATTTT.

The V call is TRBV7-9, the J call TRBJ2-3; possibly TRBD2 for D (6 bases). CDR3 size: 12 residues. V was pared by 8 bases and J by 3 bases, with 9 bases between. CDR1 is SEHNR, CDR2 FQNEAQ, per germline (reference sequence). This chain's CDR3 is CASLGGTDTQYF. For the CDR3, the DNA is TGTGCCAGCCTTGGGGGGACAGATACGCAGTATTTT.